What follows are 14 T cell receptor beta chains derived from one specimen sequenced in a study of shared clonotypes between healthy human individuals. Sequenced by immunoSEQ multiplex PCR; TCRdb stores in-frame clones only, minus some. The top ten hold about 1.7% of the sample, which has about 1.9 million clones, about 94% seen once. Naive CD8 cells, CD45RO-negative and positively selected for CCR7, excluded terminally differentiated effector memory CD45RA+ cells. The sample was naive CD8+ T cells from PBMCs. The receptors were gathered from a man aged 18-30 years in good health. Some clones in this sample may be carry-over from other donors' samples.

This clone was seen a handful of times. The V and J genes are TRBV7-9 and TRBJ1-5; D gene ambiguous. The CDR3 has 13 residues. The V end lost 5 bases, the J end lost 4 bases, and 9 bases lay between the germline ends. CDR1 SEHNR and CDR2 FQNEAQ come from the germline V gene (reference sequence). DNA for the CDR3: TGTGCCAGCAGCCAGAATCTAAATCAGCCCCAGCATTTT. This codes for CASSQNLNQPQHF. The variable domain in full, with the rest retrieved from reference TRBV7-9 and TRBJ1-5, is DTGVSQNPRHKITKRGQNVTFRCDPISEHNRLYWYRQTLGQGPEFLTYFQNEAQLEKSRLLSDRFSAERPKGSFSTLEIQRTEQGDSAMYLCASSQNLNQPQHFGDGTRLSIL.

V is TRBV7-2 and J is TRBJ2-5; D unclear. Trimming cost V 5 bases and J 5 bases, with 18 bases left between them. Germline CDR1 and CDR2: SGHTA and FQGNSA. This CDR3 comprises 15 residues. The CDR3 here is CASSQPRKAEETQYF. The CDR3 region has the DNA TGTGCCAGCAGCCAGCCCAGGAAGGCGGAGGAGACCCAGTACTTC.

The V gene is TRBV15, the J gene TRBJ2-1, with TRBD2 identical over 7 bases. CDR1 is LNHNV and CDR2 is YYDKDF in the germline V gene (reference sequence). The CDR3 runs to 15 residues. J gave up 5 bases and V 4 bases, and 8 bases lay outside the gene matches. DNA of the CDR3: TGTGCCACCAGCACCGGGGCTAGCGGAAACAATGAGCAGTTCTTC. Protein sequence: CATSTGASGNNEQFF.

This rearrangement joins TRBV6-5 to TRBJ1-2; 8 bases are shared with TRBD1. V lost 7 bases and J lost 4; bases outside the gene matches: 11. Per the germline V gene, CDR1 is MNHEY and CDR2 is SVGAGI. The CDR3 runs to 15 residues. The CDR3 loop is CASTIRQGILYGYTF. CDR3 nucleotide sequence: TGTGCCAGCACCATTAGACAGGGGATTCTCTATGGCTACACCTTC.

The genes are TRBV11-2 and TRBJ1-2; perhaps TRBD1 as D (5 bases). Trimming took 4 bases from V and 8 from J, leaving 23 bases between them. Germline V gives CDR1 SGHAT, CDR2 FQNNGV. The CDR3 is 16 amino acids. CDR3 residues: CASSSRGPGQIGGYTF. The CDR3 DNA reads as TGTGCCAGCAGCTCCCGAGGGCCAGGGCAGATTGGAGGCTACACCTTC.

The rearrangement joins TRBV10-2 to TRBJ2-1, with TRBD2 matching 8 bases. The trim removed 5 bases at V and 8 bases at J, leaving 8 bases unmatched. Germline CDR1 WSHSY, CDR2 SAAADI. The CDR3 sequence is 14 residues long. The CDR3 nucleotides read TGCGCCAGCAGTCGGGGACTAGGGAAGGATGAGCAGTTCTTC. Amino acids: CASSRGLGKDEQFF.

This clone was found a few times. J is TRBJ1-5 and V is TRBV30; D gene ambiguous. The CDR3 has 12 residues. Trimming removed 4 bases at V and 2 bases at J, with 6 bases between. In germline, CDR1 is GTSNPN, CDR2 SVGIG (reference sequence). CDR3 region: CAWKLGNQPQHF. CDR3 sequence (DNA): TGTGCCTGGAAATTGGGCAATCAGCCCCAGCATTTT.

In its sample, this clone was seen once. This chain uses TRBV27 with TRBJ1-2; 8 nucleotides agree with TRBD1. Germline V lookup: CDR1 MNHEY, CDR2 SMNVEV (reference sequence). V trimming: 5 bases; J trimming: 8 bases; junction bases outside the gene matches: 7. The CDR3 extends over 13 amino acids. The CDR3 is CASSSQGAGGYTF. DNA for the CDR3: TGTGCCAGCAGTAGCCAGGGGGCAGGAGGCTACACCTTC.

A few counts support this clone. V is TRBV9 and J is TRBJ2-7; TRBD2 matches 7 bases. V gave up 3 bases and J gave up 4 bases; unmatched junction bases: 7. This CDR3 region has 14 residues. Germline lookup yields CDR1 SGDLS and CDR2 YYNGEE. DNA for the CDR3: TGTGCCAGCAGCGCCCGGGAGGAGTCATACGAGCAGTACTTC. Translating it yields CASSAREESYEQYF. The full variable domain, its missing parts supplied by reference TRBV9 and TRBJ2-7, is DSGVTQTPKHLITATGQRVTLRCSPRSGDLSVYWYQQSLDQGLQFLIQYYNGEERAKGNILERFSAQQFPDLHSELNLSSLELGDSALYFCASSAREESYEQYFGPGTRLTVT.

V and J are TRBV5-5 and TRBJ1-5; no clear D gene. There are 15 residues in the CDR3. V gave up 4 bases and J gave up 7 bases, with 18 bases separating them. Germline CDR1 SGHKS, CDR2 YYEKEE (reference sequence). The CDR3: CASSREGLGRQPQHF. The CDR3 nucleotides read TGTGCCAGCAGCCGGGAAGGGCTCGGAAGACAGCCCCAGCATTTT.

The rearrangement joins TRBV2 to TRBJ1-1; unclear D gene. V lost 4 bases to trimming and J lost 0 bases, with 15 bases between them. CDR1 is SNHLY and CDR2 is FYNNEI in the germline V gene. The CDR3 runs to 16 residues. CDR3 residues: CASSVGHPKLNTEAFF. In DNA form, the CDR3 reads TGTGCCAGCAGTGTAGGCCACCCGAAGTTGAACACTGAAGCTTTCTTT.

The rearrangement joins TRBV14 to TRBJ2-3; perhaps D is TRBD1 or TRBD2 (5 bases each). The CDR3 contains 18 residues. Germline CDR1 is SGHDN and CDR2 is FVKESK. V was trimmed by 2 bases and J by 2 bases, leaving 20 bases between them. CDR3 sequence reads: CASSQFGNRDGYTDTQYF. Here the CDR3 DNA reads TGTGCCAGCAGCCAATTTGGGAACCGGGACGGCTACACAGATACGCAGTATTTT.

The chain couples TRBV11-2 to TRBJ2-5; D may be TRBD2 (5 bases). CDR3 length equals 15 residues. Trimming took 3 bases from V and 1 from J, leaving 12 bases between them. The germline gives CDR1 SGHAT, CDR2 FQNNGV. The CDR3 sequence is CASSFSRGLQETQYF. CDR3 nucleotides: TGTGCCAGCAGCTTTAGTCGCGGGCTCCAAGAGACCCAGTACTTC.

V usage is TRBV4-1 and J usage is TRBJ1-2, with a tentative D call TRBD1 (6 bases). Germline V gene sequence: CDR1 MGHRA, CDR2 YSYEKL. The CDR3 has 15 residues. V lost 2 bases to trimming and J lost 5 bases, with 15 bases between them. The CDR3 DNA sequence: TGCGCCAGCAGCCAATTGCCGGGGGGCGCATATGGCTACACCTTC. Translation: CASSQLPGGAYGYTF.